The 11 T cell receptor beta chains below were found in one sample sequenced in a study of blood T cell repertoires in COVID-19. Profiled with immunoSEQ multiplex PCR; TCRdb holds only in-frame clones, not every one. This table has more than 300,000 clones, roughly 87% appearing once. Sequencing was done on a sample of PBMCs or T cells enriched from blood (not recorded which). The receptors come from a woman aged 30 to 39 who had recovered from COVID-19.

This chain joins TRBV11-2 and TRBJ2-5, with 9 bases aligning to TRBD2. Per the germline V gene, CDR1 is SGHAT and CDR2 is FQNNGV. This CDR3 contains 17 residues. Losses at the gene ends were 2 bases for V and 5 bases for J; bases not matched to a gene: 12. The CDR3, as DNA: TGTGCCAGCAGCTTATCTCACAGCGGGGGGCCCCAGGAGACCCAGTACTTC. Translation: CASSLSHSGGPQETQYF.

The chain has TRBV27 and TRBJ1-2; possible D gene TRBD1, 5 bases. Looked up from germline, CDR1 is MNHEY and CDR2 is SMNVEV (reference sequence). This CDR3 comprises 14 residues. V lost 0 bases to trimming and J lost 4 bases, with 9 bases between them. In DNA, the CDR3 is TGTGCCAGCAGTTTATCCGCAGGGATCTATGGCTACACCTTC. Its translation: CASSLSAGIYGYTF.

The chain uses TRBV3-1 (or the pseudogene TRBV3-2) and TRBJ1-3; D is undetermined. The CDR3 spans 14 residues. Trimming left V 4 bases short and J 0 bases short, with 7 bases between. Germline loops: CDR1 LGHDT, CDR2 YNNKEL (reference sequence). In DNA, the CDR3 is TGTGCCAGCAGCCGCATCAGCTCTGGAAACACCATATATTTT. Translation: CASSRISSGNTIYF.

This CDR3 is CATSREGRGAGEQYF. In DNA form, the CDR3 reads TGTGCCACCAGCAGGGAGGGGCGGGGGGCCGGAGAGCAGTACTTC. The J gene is TRBJ2-7, the V gene TRBV15; 8 bases are a match to TRBD2. This CDR3 region has 15 residues. The junction had 11 bases not matched to a gene; V was cut back by 3 bases and J by 7 bases. The germline gives CDR1 LNHNV, CDR2 YYDKDF (reference sequence). Full variable domain (remainder filled in from reference TRBV15 and TRBJ2-7): DAMVIQNPRYQVTQFGKPVTLSCSQTLNHNVMYWYQQKSSQAPKLLFHYYDKDFNNEADTPDNFQSRRPNTSFCFLDIRSPGLGDTAMYLCATSREGRGAGEQYFGPGTRLTVT.

This chain links TRBV29-1 with TRBJ1-2; TRBD1 is a possible D gene (5 bases). Looked up from germline, CDR1 is SQVTM and CDR2 is ANQGSEA. This CDR3 has 12 amino acids. Trimming left V 4 bases short and J 3 bases short, with 9 bases between. The CDR3 sequence: CSVVGVDYGYTF. CDR3 in DNA: TGCAGCGTTGTAGGGGTGGACTATGGCTACACCTTC.

The gene calls are TRBV29-1 and TRBJ1-1; no clear D gene. The length of the CDR3 is 13 residues. Per germline, CDR1 SQVTM and CDR2 ANQGSEA. V was cut by 6 bases and J by 3 bases, with 14 bases left in between. CDR3 nucleotides: TGCAGCGTGGCCCGGGGTGGGGACACTGAAGCTTTCTTT. Translated: CSVARGGDTEAFF.

V usage is TRBV19 and J usage is TRBJ1-5; 7 bases are shared with TRBD1. The CDR3 is 15 residues long. With V trimmed by 4 bases and J by 3 bases, 6 bases remained unmatched. Germline CDR1 and CDR2: LNHDA and SQIVND (reference sequence). CDR3 amino acids: CASSTLTGNNQPQHF. CDR3 DNA: TGTGCCAGTAGTACCCTGACAGGGAACAATCAGCCCCAGCATTTT.

This chain links TRBV7-3 with TRBJ2-2, with 8 bases matching TRBD2. This CDR3 has 13 residues. The germline CDR1 and CDR2 sequences are SGHTA and FQGTGA. V was pared by 8 bases and J by 6 bases, with 5 bases of the junction left unmatched. CDR3 sequence reads: CASGPGGPGELFF. CDR3 sequence (DNA): TGTGCCAGCGGTCCGGGGGGGCCCGGGGAGCTGTTTTTT.

The chain joins TRBV5-5 to TRBJ2-1, with 11 bases lining up with TRBD2. After removal of 4 bases from V and 9 bases from J, the junction contained 6 bases not matched to a gene. CDR1 and CDR2 from the germline V gene are SGHKS and YYEKEE (reference sequence). This CDR3 contains 14 residues. CDR3: CASSQLAGVGEQFF. The CDR3 DNA reads as TGTGCCAGCAGCCAACTAGCGGGGGTCGGTGAGCAGTTCTTC.

The chain uses TRBV19 and TRBJ2-3; 7 bases map to TRBD1. The CDR3 is made up of 15 amino acids. The germline CDR1 and CDR2 sequences are LNHDA and SQIVND (reference sequence). Trimming took 7 bases from V and 1 from J; bases not matched to a gene: 8. As DNA, the CDR3 is TGTGCCAGTAACCCCGACAGGGTTGGCACAGATACGCAGTATTTT. Translated, it gives CASNPDRVGTDTQYF.

This clone has a single count. This sequence joins TRBV5-1 and TRBJ2-2; 7 bases line up with TRBD2. The CDR3 runs to 15 residues. V lost 0 bases and J lost 3; bases outside the gene matches: 2. Germline CDR1 SGHRS, CDR2 YFSETQ. The DNA of the CDR3 is TGCGCCAGCAGCTTGGCAGGGAGGGACACCGGGGAGCTGTTTTTT. Amino acids: CASSLAGRDTGELFF. The variable domain in full, with the rest retrieved from reference TRBV5-1 and TRBJ2-2, is KAGVTQTPRYLIKTRGQQVTLSCSPISGHRSVSWYQQTPGQGLQFLFEYFSETQRNKGNFPGRFSGRQFSNSRSEMNVSTLELGDSALYLCASSLAGRDTGELFFGEGSRLTVL.